Presented here are 14 T cell receptor beta chains from one specimen sequenced in a study of OX40 agonist ivuxolimab in advanced cancers. Profiling relied on immunoSEQ multiplex PCR, and the TCRdb table lists in-frame clones only, not all of them. The table lists around 34,000 clones, about nine tenths of them singletons. The sequenced sample was CD4+ or CD8+ T cells sorted from blood, obtained in a trial of the OX40 agonist ivuxolimab. These receptor sequences come from an adult with an advanced solid tumor such as melanoma, head and neck, liver or kidney cancer.

The V gene is TRBV7-8, the J gene TRBJ1-5; TRBD1 aligns across 7 bases. With 5 bases clipped from V and 1 base from J, the junction kept 8 bases outside the gene matches. The CDR3 spans 16 residues. Germline CDR1 is SGHVS and CDR2 is FQNEAQ. The CDR3 nucleotides read TGTGCCAGCAGCCCCCAACAGGGGATGAGCAATCAGCCCCAGCATTTT. Translating gives CASSPQQGMSNQPQHF.

Only one count was recorded for this clone. V is TRBV7-2 and J is TRBJ2-3; D remains unclear. The CDR3 is made up of 14 amino acids. Trimming took off 1 base at V and 3 bases at J, with 8 bases between the two ends. Germline CDR1 and CDR2: SGHTA and FQGNSA. Here the CDR3 DNA reads TGTGCCAGCAGCTTAGTGGTCTTGACAGATACGCAGTATTTT. This translates into CASSLVVLTDTQYF.

The V and J genes are TRBV7-6 and TRBJ2-3; no firm D call. The germline V and J ends were trimmed by 3 bases and 5 bases, with 9 bases remaining between them. This CDR3 is built from 13 residues. Germline V gene data show CDR1 as SGHVS and CDR2 as FNYEAQ. The CDR3 nucleotides read TGTGCCAGCAGCTTTGGGGTGATAGATACGCAGTATTTT. Its translation is CASSFGVIDTQYF.

The V gene is TRBV27, the J gene TRBJ1-1; D is ambiguous. CDR1 MNHEY and CDR2 SMNVEV come from the germline V gene (reference sequence). V was cut by 0 bases and J by 5 bases, with 7 bases left in between. The CDR3 runs 13 residues. CDR3 sequence reads: CASSLSVGTEAFF. Written as DNA, the CDR3 is TGTGCCAGCAGTTTATCTGTGGGGACTGAAGCTTTCTTT.

The rearrangement uses TRBV27 and TRBJ1-2; the D gene is possibly TRBD1 (5 bases). The germline V and J ends were trimmed by 5 bases and 4 bases, with 11 bases remaining between them. Germline-derived CDR1 and CDR2 are MNHEY and SMNVEV (reference sequence). The CDR3 covers 13 residues. As DNA, the CDR3 is TGTGCCAGCAGTCCGCTGAGGGGCTATGGCTACACCTTC. Encoded protein: CASSPLRGYGYTF.

This rearrangement joins TRBV27 to TRBJ2-5; 8 bases fit TRBD1. The end of the DNA fits TRBJ2-7 better, so the J call may be wrong. CDR3 length equals 16 residues. Germline values: CDR1 MNHEY, CDR2 SMNVEV (reference sequence). The CDR3 region has the DNA TGTGCCAGCAGTTCTCGACAGGGGATAGCTGGATACGAGCAGTACTTC. This sequence encodes CASSSRQGIAGYEQYF.

This clone was picked up one time. The V gene is TRBV4-2, the J gene TRBJ2-7; D is undetermined. This CDR3 is built from 13 residues. Trimming took off 6 bases at V and 2 bases at J, with 11 bases between the two ends. Germline values: CDR1 LGHNA, CDR2 YNFKEQ. CDR3 loop: CASRAPTTYEQYF. The CDR3 DNA sequence: TGTGCCAGCAGAGCTCCAACTACCTACGAGCAGTACTTC.

V and J are TRBV9 and TRBJ2-3; TRBD1 is a possible D gene (5 bases). Germline V CDR1 and CDR2: SGDLS, YYNGEE. The V end was cut by 0 bases, the J end by 0 bases, with 8 bases between. This CDR3 has 15 residues. CDR3 sequence: CASSVGDSSTDTQYF. In DNA, the CDR3 is TGTGCCAGCAGCGTAGGTGACAGCAGCACAGATACGCAGTATTTT.

The CDR3 DNA is TGTGCCAGCACCCAAACAGGGTACGGTTCACCCCTCCACTTT. It yields the protein CASTQTGYGSPLHF. The rearrangement links TRBV6-5 to TRBJ1-6; tentatively, D is TRBD1 (6 bases). The CDR3 consists of 14 residues. From germline, CDR1 is MNHEY and CDR2 SVGAGI. The V end lost 7 bases, the J end lost 9 bases, and 16 bases lay between the germline ends.

This clone was observed a single time. The chain uses TRBV11-2 and TRBJ2-7, with D perhaps TRBD2 (7 bases). The CDR3 length is 15 residues. Between the trimmed V and J ends, which lost 1 base and 3 bases, there was a span of 13 bases. Germline V CDR1 and CDR2: SGHAT, FQNNGV. CDR3 DNA sequence: TGTGCCAGCAGCTTAGTCCGGGGGGCGAGCTACGAGCAGTACTTC. It encodes CASSLVRGASYEQYF.

The genes are TRBV29-1 and TRBJ2-2, with D unresolved. Trimming removed 7 bases from V and 6 bases from J, with 12 bases in between. The CDR3 runs to 12 residues. CDR1 SQVTM and CDR2 ANQGSEA come from the germline V gene. This chain's CDR3 is CSAPRGSGELFF. CDR3 nucleotides: TGCAGCGCCCCTCGCGGTTCCGGGGAGCTGTTTTTT.

The chain couples TRBV10-1 to TRBJ2-2; D is ambiguous. The germline CDR1 and CDR2 sequences are WNHNN and SYGVQD (reference sequence). CDR3 length equals 12 residues. V lost 3 bases, J lost 6 bases, and 5 bases lay in between. The CDR3 DNA follows: TGCGCCAGCAGTGATGGGGCCGGGGAGCTGTTTTTT. Translating it yields CASSDGAGELFF.

This chain joins TRBV18 and TRBJ1-2, with TRBD1 matching over 10 bases. The CDR3 has 14 residues. Germline loops: CDR1 KGHSH, CDR2 LQKENI. With 5 bases clipped from V and 8 bases from J, the junction kept 8 bases outside the gene matches. In DNA form, the CDR3 reads TGTGCCAGCTCATCCCGGACAGGGGGTACCGGCTACACCTTC. Encoded protein: CASSSRTGGTGYTF.

The chain is built from TRBV9 and TRBJ1-4; TRBD1 matches at 7 bases. CDR1 SGDLS and CDR2 YYNGEE come from the germline V gene. CDR3 length: 12 amino acids. With V trimmed by 7 bases and J by 8 bases, 5 bases remained unmatched. Written as DNA, the CDR3 is TGTGCCAGCTCGTCAGGGGGGGAAAAACTGTTTTTT. Translation gives CASSSGGEKLFF.